The clone carrying this T cell receptor beta chain was seen a handful of times. Produced via immunoSEQ multiplex PCR; TCRdb's table is partial and in-frame only. The data hold 490,000 or so clones, with 70% to 90% observed a single time. The source of the sample is a study of blood T cell repertoires in COVID-19. Study as a whole: Some COVID-19 samples were acute and others convalescent; all came from the United States, Italy and Spain. T cells, B-cell-depleted T cells, or PBMCs supplied cDNA or gDNA.

The ends were cut back, 5 bases at V and 0 bases at J, with 11 bases in the middle. Per the germline V gene, CDR1 is MNHEY and CDR2 is SVGAGI. The length of the CDR3 is 14 residues. Grouping used clinical history reported by participants in a survey and questionnaire. Symptom resolution, clearance, or two negative PCRs marked donors in Cohort 3 as recovered. The origin of this receptor is a woman in her fifties or sixties who had recovered from COVID-19. This sequence joins TRBV6-5 and TRBJ2-7; D is ambiguous. Sequenced sample: PBMCs or T cells enriched from blood (not recorded which). The DNA for the CDR3 is TGTGCCAGCAGTCAGGCCTACCGCTCCTACGAGCAGTACTTC. Translation: CASSQAYRSYEQYF.